This T cell receptor beta chain is drawn from a study of cytomegalovirus exposure and HLA in healthy donors. About the research overall: In a later analysis, it was reported that the approximately 120 validation repertoires had been produced on the same platform as the roughly 700 repertoires belonging to the first cohort.

After removal of 7 bases from V and 1 base from J, the junction contained 13 bases not matched to a gene. This CDR3 contains 19 residues. The protocol was immunoSEQ multiplex PCR, while the TCRdb copy is restricted to in-frame clones and leaves out a portion. The table has about 69,000 clones, 94% seen once. The genes are TRBV6-7 and TRBJ2-2, with 12 bases that match TRBD2. TRBV6-7 is annotated as an ORF whose role is uncertain. The sequenced sample consisted of PBMCs. The TCR sequence derives from a woman under 30 in good health and CMV-seronegative. This CDR3 reads CASKDRGGLAGKNTGELFF. The CDR3 DNA is TGTGCCAGCAAAGACAGGGGAGGACTAGCGGGGAAGAACACCGGGGAGCTGTTTTTT.